Shown below are 30 T cell receptor beta chains from a single sample sequenced in a study of kidney transplant recipient with SARS-CoV-2 infection. One entry per CDR3 protein results from TCRdb running MiXCR on the reads. The sample lists under 300,000 distinct CDR3 sequences; more than 25% were seen once. Material: a blood sample, obtained at baseline and on approximately day 120 from a kidney transplant recipient. The source of these receptors is a male patient aged 30 to 40 who had COVID-19 and was a kidney transplant recipient. A subset of T cells may come from the graft donor.

In this sample, this clonotype turned up many times. The chain uses TRBV9 and TRBJ2-6, with D possibly being TRBD1 or TRBD2 (6 bases each). CDR3 length: 19 residues. The V gene's germline CDR1 is SGDLS and CDR2 YYNGEE. The V gene lost 0 bases and the J gene lost 3 bases, with 19 bases spanning the gap. This CDR3 is CASSVAPLGGSVGANVLTF. The DNA for the CDR3 is TGTGCCAGCAGCGTAGCTCCGCTCGGGGGCTCGGTTGGGGCCAACGTCCTGACTTTC.

The sample holds many counts of this clonotype. The rearrangement joins TRBV7-3 to TRBJ2-7; 9 bases fit TRBD1. Germline-derived CDR1 and CDR2 are SGHTA and FQGTGA. The length of the CDR3 is 15 residues. V dropped 3 bases and J dropped 5; count of bases not matched to a gene: 8. The CDR3 here is CASSLVRDRANEQYF. CDR3 DNA: TGTGCCAGCAGCTTGGTACGGGACAGGGCTAACGAGCAGTACTTC.

On this clonotype itself: A read error is possible here, since a much larger clone lies one base away. This sequence joins TRBV29-1 and TRBJ2-5; D possibly matches TRBD1 or TRBD2 (5 bases each). The germline CDR1 and CDR2 sequences are SQVTM and ANQGSEA. The V end was cut by 2 bases, the J end by 4 bases, with 17 bases between. This CDR3 region has 15 residues. CDR3 nucleotide sequence: TGCAGCGTTGAAAGAGGGGTCTGGGTACCAGAGACCCAGTACTTC. Its protein product is CSVERGVWVPETQYF.

Comment on this clonotype: A much larger clone sits a single nucleotide away, making a read error possible. The V gene is TRBV6-6, the J gene TRBJ2-7, with D uncertain. The germline V gene has CDR1 MNHNY and CDR2 SVGAGI (reference sequence). Trimming pared 8 bases from V and 6 bases from J, leaving 8 bases between. The CDR3 runs to 10 residues. CDR3 residues: CASGSCEQYF. Written as DNA, the CDR3 is TGTGCCAGCGGCTCGTGCGAGCAGTACTTC.

At least ten counts were recorded for this clonotype. The rearrangement uses TRBV6-2 or TRBV6-3 and TRBJ1-5; D is ambiguous. Deletions cut 3 bases from V and 5 bases from J, with 8 bases between. Germline-derived CDR1 and CDR2 are MNHEY and SVGEGT. This CDR3 spans 13 amino acids. This chain's CDR3 is CASSYNQYQPQHF. The CDR3 DNA sequence: TGTGCCAGCAGTTATAATCAGTATCAGCCCCAGCATTTT.

To note about this clonotype: Being one base from a much bigger clone, this may be a read error. This rearrangement joins TRBV7-2 to TRBJ1-2; D unclear. Germline lookup yields CDR1 SGHTA and CDR2 FQGNSA. The CDR3 contains 17 residues. The CDR3 DNA reads as TGTGCCAGCAGCCAGCTACCCAGAGACGGAAAGACCTATGGCCACACCTTC. It encodes CASSQLPRDGKTYGHTF.

Of note for this clonotype: This may be a read error, as it is one base from a much larger clone. The rearrangement uses TRBV3-1 and TRBJ2-2; no clear D gene. CDR1 LGHDT and CDR2 YNNKEL come from the germline V gene (reference sequence). This CDR3 has 18 amino acids. V was clipped by 5 bases and J by 5 bases, with 24 bases between them. The CDR3 DNA reads TGTGCCAGCAGCTGCTCTGCTCCCATTTCAGGCTTGACCGGGGAGCTGTTTTTT. Its protein product is CASSCSAPISGLTGELFF. Combining the CDR3 with reference TRBV3-1 and TRBJ2-2 gives the whole variable domain DTAVSQTPKYLVTQMGNDKSIKCEQNLGHDTMYWYKQDSKKFLKIMFSYNNKELIINETVPNRFSPKSPDKAHLNLHINSLELGDSAVYFCASSCSAPISGLTGELFFGEGSRLTVL.

This clonotype has at least ten counts. The chain recombines TRBV9 with TRBJ2-3, with D unresolved. Germline CDR1 SGDLS, CDR2 YYNGEE. This CDR3 region has 14 residues. V shed 7 bases and J shed 4 bases, with 16 bases lying between them. CDR3 protein: CASGVGPNPDTQYF. The CDR3 DNA reads TGTGCCAGCGGAGTCGGCCCCAACCCAGATACGCAGTATTTT.

This clonotype was observed at least ten times. The chain is built from TRBV7-6 and TRBJ1-3, with D unresolved. CDR3 length equals 15 residues. Germline CDR1 is SGHVS and CDR2 is FNYEAQ. V shed 0 bases and J shed 4 bases, with 10 bases lying between them. CDR3: CASSLARLDGNTIYF. The CDR3 coding sequence is TGTGCCAGCAGCTTAGCCAGGCTTGACGGAAACACCATATATTTT.

This clonotype came up many times. The gene calls are TRBV4-3 and TRBJ1-2; D remains ambiguous. The V gene lost 5 bases and the J gene lost 4 bases, with 23 bases spanning the gap. CDR1 and CDR2 from the germline V gene are LGHNA and YSLEER. This CDR3 has 17 residues. The CDR3 region is CASSCRKGRRKTYGYTF. The CDR3 region has the DNA TGCGCCAGCAGCTGTCGGAAAGGACGTCGAAAGACCTATGGCTACACCTTC.

The table lists this clonotype with many counts. The V call is TRBV10-3, the J call TRBJ2-7, with TRBD1 matching over 7 bases. CDR3 size: 14 residues. The trim removed 2 bases at V and 3 bases at J, leaving 4 bases unmatched. Germline V gene data show CDR1 as ENHRY and CDR2 as SYGVKD. CDR3 loop: CAISERRDSYEQYF. For the CDR3, the DNA is TGTGCCATCAGTGAGCGACGGGACAGCTACGAGCAGTACTTC.

On this clonotype itself: Possible read error: a much larger clone is one base away. The chain combines TRBV7-9 with TRBJ1-2; D is undetermined. The ends were cut back, 5 bases at V and 4 bases at J, with 23 bases in the middle. Germline V CDR1 and CDR2: SEHNR, FQNEAQ (reference sequence). CDR3 size: 17 residues. CDR3 DNA: TGTGCCAGCAGCAATGATGGATACCATGGAAAGACCTATGGCTACACCTTC. Encoded protein: CASSNDGYHGKTYGYTF.

This clonotype was seen many times. The J gene is TRBJ2-5, the V gene TRBV6-2 or TRBV6-3; no reliable D call. V lost 2 bases to trimming and J lost 5 bases, with 9 bases between them. The CDR3 is made up of 13 amino acids. The germline V gene encodes CDR1 MNHEY and CDR2 SVGEGT. CDR3 sequence reads: CASSYQDIETQYF. Written as DNA, the CDR3 is TGTGCCAGCAGTTACCAGGATATCGAGACCCAGTACTTC.

In its sample, this clonotype was seen many times. The rearrangement links TRBV27 to TRBJ1-1; D possibly corresponds to TRBD1 (5 bases). The V and J ends lost 6 bases and 0 bases respectively, with 14 bases between them. The CDR3 is 15 residues long. Germline-derived CDR1 and CDR2 are MNHEY and SMNVEV (reference sequence). The CDR3 region has the DNA TGTGCCAGCAGCCCAAGGGGACGAATGAACACTGAAGCTTTCTTT. Its protein is CASSPRGRMNTEAFF.

This clonotype has a count of ten or more. CDR3 bases: TGTGCCACCAGTGATTCTATACTAGCGGACCCCGCGGGGTGGGCCTACGAGCAGTACTTC. Amino acids: CATSDSILADPAGWAYEQYF. The V gene is TRBV24-1, the J gene TRBJ2-7, with 8 bases matching TRBD2. From germline, CDR1 is KGHDR and CDR2 SFDVKD. Trimming took 2 bases from V and 2 from J; bases not matched to a gene: 19. The CDR3 covers 20 residues.

On this clonotype: A much larger clone sits a single nucleotide away, making a read error possible. The chain couples TRBV6-5 to TRBJ1-1; TRBD1 might be the D (6 bases). The CDR3 has 14 residues. Germline values: CDR1 MNHEY, CDR2 SVGAGI. For the CDR3, the DNA is TGTGCCAGCAATTACGCAGGGGACGGCTCCCGCGCTTTCTTT. Encoded protein: CASNYAGDGSRAFF.

At least ten counts were recorded for this clonotype. V usage is TRBV4-2 and J usage is TRBJ1-1; 7 nucleotides line up with TRBD1. CDR1 and CDR2 from the germline V gene are LGHNA and YNFKEQ. This CDR3 spans 15 amino acids. V trimming: 5 bases; J trimming: 5 bases; junction bases outside the gene matches: 11. The CDR3 loop reads CASSTSRGPRTEAFF. For the CDR3, the DNA is TGTGCCAGCAGCACCAGTAGGGGGCCGAGGACTGAAGCTTTCTTT.

As regards this clonotype: Being one base from a much bigger clone, this may be a read error. This rearrangement joins TRBV6-5 to TRBJ2-2, with TRBD2 identical over 11 bases. Germline V lookup: CDR1 MNHEY, CDR2 SVGAGI. CDR3 length: 15 amino acids. CDR3 protein: CAGRLSGRGAGELFF. The DNA of the CDR3 is TGTGCCGGCAGACTTAGCGGGAGGGGGGCCGGGGAGCTGTTTTTT.

As to this clonotype: Given a much more abundant clone one base away, this may be a read error. The CDR3, as DNA: TGTGCCGGCACCTATAAAGGGGGCGTGTTAGATACGCAGTATTTT. It specifies CAGTYKGGVLDTQYF. The chain joins TRBV12-3 or TRBV12-4 to TRBJ2-3, with TRBD1 identical over 7 bases. The V gene end was trimmed by 11 bases and the J gene end by 5 bases; junction bases not matched to a gene: 16. The CDR3 sequence is 15 residues long.

With regard to this clonotype: A clone one base away is much larger, so this may be a read error. CDR3 loop: CASSQVPETEAFF. DNA for the CDR3: TGCGCCAGCAGCCAAGTACCCGAGACTGAAGCTTTCTTT. This sequence joins TRBV4-3 and TRBJ1-1; D remains unclear. The V gene lost 1 base and the J gene lost 5 bases, with 8 bases spanning the gap. CDR3 length equals 13 residues. Germline CDR1 and CDR2: LGHNA and YSLEER.

This clonotype was seen ten or more times. This sequence joins TRBV5-6 and TRBJ1-1; TRBD1 is a possible D gene (6 bases). The V end lost 1 base, the J end lost 7 bases, and 17 bases lay between the germline ends. Germline V gene sequence: CDR1 SGHDT, CDR2 YYEEEE. This CDR3 is 15 amino acids long. The CDR3 loop reads CASSLPQGGGIEAFF. CDR3 nucleotide sequence: TGTGCCAGCAGCTTGCCACAGGGAGGTGGGATTGAAGCTTTCTTT. The full variable domain, rest sourced from reference TRBV5-6 and TRBJ1-1, is DAGVTQSPTHLIKTRGQQVTLRCSPKSGHDTVSWYQQALGQGPQFIFQYYEEEERQRGNFPDRFSGHQFPNYSSELNVNALLLGDSALYLCASSLPQGGGIEAFFGQGTRLTVV.

Details on this clonotype: A much larger clone differs by one base, so this may be a read error. The V gene is TRBV16, the J gene TRBJ1-2, with a weak D call TRBD1 (5 bases). CDR1 and CDR2 from the germline V gene are KGHSY and FQNENV. This CDR3 region has 17 residues. The germline V and J ends were trimmed by 5 bases and 4 bases, with 23 bases remaining between them. The CDR3 DNA reads as TGTGCCAGCAGCGTATGGGGGGTCTTTAGAAAGACCTATGGCTACACCTTC. It is translated as CASSVWGVFRKTYGYTF.

In this sample, this clonotype turned up many times. This chain joins TRBV7-9 and TRBJ1-3; tentative D call: TRBD1 (5 bases). The V end lost 5 bases, the J end lost 0 bases, and 14 bases lay between the germline ends. Germline V gene data show CDR1 as SEHNR and CDR2 as FQNEAQ (reference sequence). The CDR3 sequence is 16 residues long. In nucleotides, the CDR3 is TGTGCCAGCAGCCCAGGGCGGGGAAACTCTGGAAACACCATATATTTT. Its protein is CASSPGRGNSGNTIYF.

This clonotype occurred many times. The rearrangement links TRBV3-1 to TRBJ2-2; D ambiguous. The CDR3 loop spans 18 amino acids. Germline CDR1 and CDR2: LGHDT and YNNKEL (reference sequence). The V end was cut by 4 bases, the J end by 5 bases, with 23 bases between. The CDR3 is CASSLLTPISGLTGELFF. The CDR3, as DNA: TGTGCCAGCAGCCTTCTGACTCCCATTTCAGGCTTGACCGGGGAGCTGTTTTTT.

This clonotype was seen repeatedly, ten times or more. This chain joins TRBV12-3 or TRBV12-4 and TRBJ1-5; the match to TRBD1 covers 9 bases. CDR3 length: 15 amino acids. V trimming: 6 bases; J trimming: 2 bases; junction bases outside the gene matches: 5. The CDR3 sequence is CASRPTGGGNQPQHF. The CDR3 DNA sequence: TGTGCCAGCAGACCGACAGGGGGTGGCAATCAGCCCCAGCATTTT.

This clonotype was observed at least ten times. This CDR3 reads CASKLKGGDSNQPQHF. CDR3 bases: TGTGCCAGCAAACTAAAGGGGGGTGATAGCAATCAGCCCCAGCATTTT. The V and J genes are TRBV6-5 and TRBJ1-5; a possible D gene is TRBD1 (6 bases). There are 16 residues in the CDR3. Germline V gene lookup returns CDR1 MNHEY and CDR2 SVGAGI. Trimming stripped 7 bases from V and 0 bases from J, with 16 bases between.

Comment on this clonotype: Because it lacks the conserved phenylalanine or tryptophan at the end, this CDR3 is likely a read error. The chain has TRBV28 and TRBJ1-2; TRBD1 aligns across 7 bases. The CDR3 totals 13 residues. The germline CDR1 and CDR2 sequences are MDHEN and SYDVKM. V was pared by 5 bases and J by 4 bases, with 4 bases of the junction left unmatched. The DNA of the CDR3 is TGTGCCAGCAGTCTAGGGGACAGCTATGGCTACACCCTC. It is translated as CASSLGDSYGYTL.

This clonotype was observed a handful of times. V usage is TRBV27 and J usage is TRBJ2-1; D gene unclear. Germline CDR1 is MNHEY and CDR2 is SMNVEV (reference sequence). This CDR3 spans 12 amino acids. V was pared by 0 bases and J by 10 bases, with 7 bases between. DNA for the CDR3: TGTGCCAGCAGTTTATCAGGAAGGGAGCAGTTCTTC. Translating it yields CASSLSGREQFF.

This clonotype was picked up one time. The chain couples TRBV19 to TRBJ2-7, with a weak D call TRBD2 (7 bases). The end of the DNA is better explained by TRBJ2-5, so the J call may be wrong. Germline CDR1 LNHDA, CDR2 SQIVND (reference sequence). The CDR3 runs 15 residues. CDR3 bases: TGTGCCAGTAGAGTGAGAGGGGGGGTGGAAGAGACCCAGTACTTC. It yields the protein CASRVRGGVEETQYF.

This clonotype was counted ten times or more. The CDR3 reads CASSDSREKLFF. CDR3 in DNA: TGCGCCAGCAGTGACAGTCGTGAAAAACTGTTTTTT. V usage is TRBV10-2 and J usage is TRBJ1-4; D is uncertain. This CDR3 comprises 12 residues. V shed 3 bases and J shed 7 bases, with 6 bases lying between them. CDR1 is WSHSY, CDR2 SAAADI, per germline.